What follows describes a single T cell receptor (beta chain). Its antigen remains unknown. This sample is drawn from a study of T-cell memory formation after mild COVID-19. Study-level background: There were largely donor-specific TCR clusters. Broader study findings: The main location of contracting CD4+ clones was CM and EM, and that of contracting CD8+ clones was EMRA.

TCRdb re-derived calls from the 5' RACE reads in MiXCR, one entry per CDR3 protein. The table records 410,000 or so distinct CDR3 sequences, less than 25% of them present only once. Trimming at V came to 5 bases and at J to 9 bases, leaving 7 bases not matched to a gene. The length of the CDR3 is 13 residues. The germline V gene encodes CDR1 SEHNR and CDR2 FQNEAQ (reference sequence). This sequence was found in an adult woman who had mild COVID-19 (a few samples of this study predate the infection). Cell type and time point are not known. This chain links TRBV7-9 with TRBJ1-2, with 9 nucleotides matching TRBD1. Sequencing input: PBMCs or a T cell subset sorted from them (not recorded which). The CDR3 bases are TGTGCCAGCAGCGTTACCGGGACAGGGAGCTACACCTTC. Translated: CASSVTGTGSYTF.